A selection of T cell receptor beta chains follows, all from one sample in a study of blood T cell repertoires in COVID-19. The table came from immunoSEQ multiplex PCR; TCRdb's copy has only in-frame clones and leaves some out. This table holds about 210,000 clones, around 80% found once. What was sequenced was peripheral blood. The receptors originated from a woman in her forties with acute or convalescent COVID-19. Both conserved end residues are part of each CDR3. D genes are given only for firm matches. Expanded clones are given a class, and other clones once, few, many or no size at all.

j_call: TRBJ2-1
clone_size: -
v_call: TRBV29-1
d_call: TRBD2
cdr3_aa: CSVDPAGGRGYNEQFF
cdr3_nt: TGCAGCGTTGACCCAGCGGGGGGGCGGGGATACAATGAGCAGTTCTTC

j_call: TRBJ1-2
clone_size: -
v_call: TRBV27
d_call: -
cdr3_aa: CASSFQGTYGYTF
cdr3_nt: TGTGCCAGCAGTTTTCAGGGCACCTATGGCTACACCTTC

j_call: TRBJ2-1
clone_size: -
v_call: TRBV5-1
d_call: -
cdr3_aa: CASRGQNEQFF
cdr3_nt: TGCGCCAGCCGTGGCCAGAATGAGCAGTTCTTC

j_call: TRBJ2-3
clone_size: -
v_call: TRBV20-1
d_call: TRBD2
cdr3_aa: CSARGLAGADTQYF
cdr3_nt: TGCAGTGCTCGTGGACTAGCGGGCGCAGATACGCAGTATTTT

j_call: TRBJ1-5
clone_size: -
v_call: TRBV19
d_call: -
cdr3_aa: CASTPSSGGVSQPQHF
cdr3_nt: TGTGCCAGTACTCCATCATCGGGGGGAGTGTCTCAGCCCCAGCATTTT

j_call: TRBJ2-2
clone_size: once
v_call: TRBV6-1
d_call: -
cdr3_aa: CASSDMAGIEYGELFF
cdr3_nt: TGTGCCAGCAGTGATATGGCAGGGATCGAGTACGGGGAGCTGTTTTTT

j_call: TRBJ2-2
clone_size: once
v_call: TRBV14
d_call: -
cdr3_aa: CASSQVSAGELFF
cdr3_nt: TGTGCCAGCAGCCAAGTTTCGGCCGGGGAGCTGTTTTTT

j_call: TRBJ1-2
clone_size: -
v_call: TRBV10-3
d_call: -
cdr3_aa: CAISGGQNYGYTF
cdr3_nt: TGTGCCATCAGTGGAGGACAGAACTATGGCTACACCTTC

j_call: TRBJ2-7
clone_size: once
v_call: TRBV5-1
d_call: TRBD2
cdr3_aa: CASSLPSGGGPNSYEQYF
cdr3_nt: TGCGCCAGCAGCTTGCCTAGCGGGGGGGGCCCAAACTCCTACGAGCAGTACTTC

j_call: TRBJ1-5
clone_size: -
v_call: TRBV4-3
d_call: -
cdr3_aa: CASSQVGGEGNQPQHF
cdr3_nt: TGCGCCAGCAGCCAAGTGGGGGGAGAAGGGAATCAGCCCCAGCATTTT

j_call: TRBJ2-6
clone_size: -
v_call: TRBV4-3
d_call: -
cdr3_aa: CASSQVTSSSGANVLTF
cdr3_nt: TGCGCCAGCAGCCAGGTCACTAGCAGTTCTGGGGCCAACGTCCTGACTTTC

j_call: TRBJ1-1
clone_size: -
v_call: TRBV19
d_call: TRBD1
cdr3_aa: CASSARTGGVGNTEAFF
cdr3_nt: TGTGCCAGTAGTGCCAGGACAGGGGGCGTGGGGAACACTGAAGCTTTCTTT

j_call: TRBJ1-4
clone_size: -
v_call: TRBV5-1
d_call: -
cdr3_aa: CASSMNPGPNEKLFF
cdr3_nt: TGCGCCAGCAGCATGAACCCGGGTCCCAATGAAAAACTGTTTTTT

j_call: TRBJ1-2
clone_size: -
v_call: TRBV6-4
d_call: -
cdr3_aa: CASSDPGDGYTF
cdr3_nt: TGTGCCAGCAGTGACCCGGGGGATGGCTACACCTTC

j_call: TRBJ1-4
clone_size: -
v_call: TRBV30
d_call: -
cdr3_aa: CACTSGGDEKLFF
cdr3_nt: TGTGCCTGCACCTCGGGGGGGGATGAAAAACTGTTTTTT

j_call: TRBJ2-1
clone_size: few
v_call: TRBV7-2
d_call: -
cdr3_aa: CASVLGDEQFF
cdr3_nt: TGTGCCAGCGTCTTGGGCGATGAGCAGTTCTTC

j_call: TRBJ1-4
clone_size: -
v_call: TRBV30
d_call: -
cdr3_aa: CAWSVWRTGSTNEKLFF
cdr3_nt: TGTGCCTGGAGTGTATGGCGGACGGGGTCAACTAATGAAAAACTGTTTTTT

j_call: TRBJ2-6
clone_size: -
v_call: TRBV19
d_call: TRBD1
cdr3_aa: CASSIRWLGTGVTGANVLTF
cdr3_nt: TGTGCCAGTAGTATTAGGTGGCTGGGGACAGGGGTTACTGGGGCCAACGTCCTGACTTTC

j_call: TRBJ2-7
clone_size: -
v_call: TRBV7-6
d_call: TRBD1
cdr3_aa: CASSSRRQGKVSYEQYF
cdr3_nt: TGTGCCAGCAGCTCTCGCCGACAGGGGAAGGTCTCCTACGAGCAGTACTTC

j_call: TRBJ2-7
clone_size: once
v_call: TRBV5-1
d_call: -
cdr3_aa: CASSGRREQYF
cdr3_nt: TGCGCCAGCAGCGGCAGGAGGGAGCAGTACTTC

j_call: TRBJ1-5
clone_size: -
v_call: TRBV4-1
d_call: -
cdr3_aa: CASSLDRAPGGQPQHF
cdr3_nt: TGCGCCAGCAGCCTCGACCGGGCTCCCGGGGGTCAGCCCCAGCATTTT

j_call: TRBJ2-5
clone_size: -
v_call: TRBV6-5
d_call: -
cdr3_aa: CASSYSGSPGETQYF
cdr3_nt: TGTGCCAGCAGTTACTCAGGCTCCCCGGGGGAGACCCAGTACTTC

j_call: TRBJ1-2
clone_size: -
v_call: TRBV30
d_call: -
cdr3_aa: CAWRSSQAGGYTF
cdr3_nt: TGTGCCTGGAGGTCCTCACAGGCGGGAGGCTACACCTTC

j_call: TRBJ1-5
clone_size: -
v_call: TRBV7-2
d_call: TRBD1
cdr3_aa: CASSPPPGDRDQPQHF
cdr3_nt: TGTGCCAGCAGCCCCCCGCCGGGGGACAGAGATCAGCCCCAGCATTTT

j_call: TRBJ2-7
clone_size: -
v_call: TRBV24-1
d_call: TRBD1
cdr3_aa: CATSVKPERDRESHEQYF
cdr3_nt: TGTGCCACCAGCGTTAAACCGGAAAGGGACAGGGAATCCCACGAGCAGTACTTC

j_call: TRBJ1-2
clone_size: -
v_call: TRBV3-1/TRBV3-2
d_call: -
cdr3_aa: CASSQRQLSYTF
cdr3_nt: TGTGCCAGCAGCCAGCGACAGTTATCCTACACCTTC

j_call: TRBJ2-3
clone_size: -
v_call: TRBV12-3/TRBV12-4
d_call: -
cdr3_aa: CASRSVDTQYF
cdr3_nt: TGTGCCTCCCGTTCCGTAGATACGCAGTATTTT

j_call: TRBJ1-3
clone_size: few
v_call: TRBV3-1/TRBV3-2
d_call: TRBD1
cdr3_aa: CASSQVRTGSGNTIYF
cdr3_nt: TGTGCCAGCAGCCAAGTAAGGACAGGTTCTGGAAACACCATATATTTT